Listed here is a single T cell receptor beta chain. The entry originates in a study of OX40 agonist ivuxolimab in advanced cancers. Trimming took off 0 bases at V and 7 bases at J, with 14 bases between the two ends. Germline V lookup: CDR1 SGHRS, CDR2 YFSETQ. The CDR3 extends over 15 amino acids. Method: immunoSEQ multiplex PCR; TCRdb's copy keeps in-frame clones and lacks some. The sample has some 47,000 clones, 79% seen once. Source: CD4+ or CD8+ T cells sorted from blood, taken in a trial of the OX40 agonist ivuxolimab. The chain joins TRBV5-1 to TRBJ2-1, with D maybe TRBD1 (6 bases). This receptor was taken from an adult with an advanced solid tumor such as melanoma, head and neck, liver or kidney cancer. The CDR3 DNA reads TGCGCCAGCAGCTTGGAAAACCCGGACAGAAATGAGCAGTTCTTC. As protein: CASSLENPDRNEQFF.